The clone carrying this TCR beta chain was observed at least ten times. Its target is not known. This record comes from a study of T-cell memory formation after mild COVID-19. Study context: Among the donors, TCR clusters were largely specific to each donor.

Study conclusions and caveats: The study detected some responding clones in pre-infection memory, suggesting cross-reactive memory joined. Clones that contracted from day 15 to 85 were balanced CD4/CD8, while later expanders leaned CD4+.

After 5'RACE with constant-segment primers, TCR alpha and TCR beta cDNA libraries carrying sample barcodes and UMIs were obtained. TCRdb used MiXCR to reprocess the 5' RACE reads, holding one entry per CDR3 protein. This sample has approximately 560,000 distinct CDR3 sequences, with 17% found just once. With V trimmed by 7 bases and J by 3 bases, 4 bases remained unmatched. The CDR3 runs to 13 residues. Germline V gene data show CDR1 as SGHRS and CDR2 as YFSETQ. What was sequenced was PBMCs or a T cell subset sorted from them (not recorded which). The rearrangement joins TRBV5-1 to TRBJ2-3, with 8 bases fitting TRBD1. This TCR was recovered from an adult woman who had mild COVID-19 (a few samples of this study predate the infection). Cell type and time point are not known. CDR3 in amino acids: CASGRGQTDTQYF. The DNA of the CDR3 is TGCGCCAGCGGCAGGGGGCAGACAGATACGCAGTATTTT.